The sequence of this T cell receptor (beta chain) was determined in a study of prognosis after radiotherapy for stage I lung cancer. About the research overall: Patients with newly diagnosed primary stage I lung tumors numbered around 15, with five others having oligometastatic NSCLC after surgical resection of the primary tumor.

This clonotype came up many times. The study amplified the TCR beta CDR3 region from genomic DNA. This amplification was carried out by two rounds of multiplex PCR. During first-round PCR, primers specific to each TRBV and TRBJ gene were used. MiXCR was run by TCRdb on the multiplex PCR reads, yielding one entry per CDR3 protein. Of 20,000 to 30,000 distinct CDR3 sequences listed, about 32% are singletons. With 0 bases removed from V and 8 bases from J, the gap between germline ends came to 11 bases. Germline CDR1 is SGHRS and CDR2 is YFSETQ. The CDR3 covers 14 residues. The chain links TRBV5-1 to TRBJ1-4, with D perhaps matching TRBD1 (5 bases). Sequences were derived from PBMCs, sampled before or after stereotactic body radiation therapy (not recorded which). This clonotype was sampled from a donor over 45 with non-small cell lung cancer. CDR3 sequence: CASSLVAGSEKLFF. The CDR3 DNA follows: TGCGCCAGCAGCTTGGTTGCAGGGTCAGAAAAACTGTTTTTT.